This T cell receptor (beta chain) was sequenced in a study of blood T cell repertoires in COVID-19. Data came from immunoSEQ multiplex PCR; TCRdb stores just in-frame clones and leaves some out. The sample shows some 110,000 clones, 75% to 90% of them seen only once. Sequencing used peripheral blood. The receptor comes from a man aged 65 to 79 with acute or convalescent COVID-19.

CDR3 region: CAISLRDTQYF. CDR3 in DNA: TGTGCCATCAGCCTACGAGATACGCAGTATTTT. This rearrangement joins TRBV10-3 to TRBJ2-3; D is ambiguous. V was clipped by 6 bases and J by 5 bases, with 6 bases between them. The CDR3 runs 11 residues. The germline CDR1 and CDR2 sequences are ENHRY and SYGVKD.